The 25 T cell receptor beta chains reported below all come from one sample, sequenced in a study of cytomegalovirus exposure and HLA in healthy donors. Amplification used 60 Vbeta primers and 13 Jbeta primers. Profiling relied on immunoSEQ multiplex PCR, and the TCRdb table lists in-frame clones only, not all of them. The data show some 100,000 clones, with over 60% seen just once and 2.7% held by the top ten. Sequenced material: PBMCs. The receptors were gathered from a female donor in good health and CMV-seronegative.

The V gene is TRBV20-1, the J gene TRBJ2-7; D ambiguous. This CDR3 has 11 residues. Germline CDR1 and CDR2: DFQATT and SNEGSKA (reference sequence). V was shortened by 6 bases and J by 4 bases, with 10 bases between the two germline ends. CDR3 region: CSAVSRYEQYF. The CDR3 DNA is TGCAGTGCCGTATCTAGATACGAGCAGTACTTC.

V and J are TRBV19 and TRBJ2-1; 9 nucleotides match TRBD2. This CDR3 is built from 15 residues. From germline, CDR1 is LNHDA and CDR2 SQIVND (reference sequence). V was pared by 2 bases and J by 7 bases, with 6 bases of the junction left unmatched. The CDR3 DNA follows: TGTGCCAGTAGTATACGCGGGGGGGTGGTGAATGAGCAGTTCTTC. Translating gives CASSIRGGVVNEQFF.

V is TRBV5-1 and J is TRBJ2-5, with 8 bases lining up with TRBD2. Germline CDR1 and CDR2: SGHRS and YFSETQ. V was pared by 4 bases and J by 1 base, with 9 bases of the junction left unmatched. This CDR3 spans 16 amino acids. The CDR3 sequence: CASSPEIAGFQETQYF. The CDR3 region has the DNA TGCGCCAGCAGCCCGGAGATAGCGGGGTTCCAAGAGACCCAGTACTTC.

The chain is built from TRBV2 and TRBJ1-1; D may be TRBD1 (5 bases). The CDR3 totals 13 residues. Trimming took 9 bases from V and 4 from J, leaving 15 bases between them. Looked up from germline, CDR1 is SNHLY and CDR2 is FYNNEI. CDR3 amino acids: CASGRGGTTEAFF. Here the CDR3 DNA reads TGTGCCAGTGGTCGGGGAGGGACCACTGAAGCTTTCTTT.

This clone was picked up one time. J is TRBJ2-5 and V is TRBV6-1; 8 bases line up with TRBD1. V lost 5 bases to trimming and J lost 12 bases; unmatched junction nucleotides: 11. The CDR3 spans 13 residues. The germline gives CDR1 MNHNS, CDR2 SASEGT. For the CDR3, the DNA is TGTGCCAGCAGTCCAGGGGGCGAAGTAAATAAGTACTTC. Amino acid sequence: CASSPGGEVNKYF.

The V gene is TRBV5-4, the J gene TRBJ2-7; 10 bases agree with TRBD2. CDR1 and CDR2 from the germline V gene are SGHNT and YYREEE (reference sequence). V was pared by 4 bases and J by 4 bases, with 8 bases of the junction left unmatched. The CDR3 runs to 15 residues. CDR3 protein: CASSLWGLATYEQYF. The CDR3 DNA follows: TGTGCCAGCAGCCTGTGGGGACTAGCGACATACGAGCAGTACTTC. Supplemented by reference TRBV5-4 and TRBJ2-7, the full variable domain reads ETGVTQSPTHLIKTRGQQVTLRCSSQSGHNTVSWYQQALGQGPQFIFQYYREEENGRGNFPPRFSGLQFPNYSSELNVNALELDDSALYLCASSLWGLATYEQYFGPGTRLTVT.

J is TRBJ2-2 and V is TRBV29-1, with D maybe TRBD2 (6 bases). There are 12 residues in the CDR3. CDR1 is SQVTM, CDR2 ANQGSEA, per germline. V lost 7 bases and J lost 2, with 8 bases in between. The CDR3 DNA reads TGCAGCGGGGGGGAAAACACCGGGGAGCTGTTTTTT. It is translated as CSGGENTGELFF.

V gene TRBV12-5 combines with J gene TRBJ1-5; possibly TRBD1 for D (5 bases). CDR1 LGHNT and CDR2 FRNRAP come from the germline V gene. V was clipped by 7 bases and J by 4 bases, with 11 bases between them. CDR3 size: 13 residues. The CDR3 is CASASGGNQPQHF. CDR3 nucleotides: TGTGCTAGTGCCTCGGGGGGGAATCAGCCCCAGCATTTT. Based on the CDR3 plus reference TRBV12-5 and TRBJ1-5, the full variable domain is DARVTQTPRHKVTEMGQEVTMRCQPILGHNTVFWYRQTMMQGLELLAYFRNRAPLDDSGMPKDRFSAEMPDATLATLKIQPSEPRDSAVYFCASASGGNQPQHFGDGTRLSIL.

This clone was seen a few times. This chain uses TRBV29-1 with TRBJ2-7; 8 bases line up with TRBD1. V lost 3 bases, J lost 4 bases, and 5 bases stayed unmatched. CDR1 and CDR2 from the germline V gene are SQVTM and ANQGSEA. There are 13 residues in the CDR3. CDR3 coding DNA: TGCAGCGTTGATTCAGGGGGCAATTACGAGCAGTACTTC. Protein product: CSVDSGGNYEQYF.

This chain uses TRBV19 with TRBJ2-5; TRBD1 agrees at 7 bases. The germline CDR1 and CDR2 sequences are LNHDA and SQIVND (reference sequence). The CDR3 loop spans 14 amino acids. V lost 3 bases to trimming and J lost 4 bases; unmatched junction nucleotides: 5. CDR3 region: CASSIQTGSETQYF. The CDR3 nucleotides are TGTGCCAGTAGTATCCAGACAGGGTCAGAGACCCAGTACTTC.

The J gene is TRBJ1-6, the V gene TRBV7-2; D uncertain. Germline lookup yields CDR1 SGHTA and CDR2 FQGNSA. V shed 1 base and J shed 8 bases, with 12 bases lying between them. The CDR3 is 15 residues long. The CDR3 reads CASSLDSSFDSPLHF. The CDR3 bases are TGTGCCAGCAGCTTAGACAGCTCCTTTGATTCACCCCTCCACTTT.

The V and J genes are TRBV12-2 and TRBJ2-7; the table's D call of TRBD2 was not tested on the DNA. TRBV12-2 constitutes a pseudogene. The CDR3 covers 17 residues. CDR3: CASRLGWGGVTSYEQYF. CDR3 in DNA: TGTGCAAGTCGCTTAGGGTGGGGCGGGGTAACCAGCTACGAGCAGTACTTC.

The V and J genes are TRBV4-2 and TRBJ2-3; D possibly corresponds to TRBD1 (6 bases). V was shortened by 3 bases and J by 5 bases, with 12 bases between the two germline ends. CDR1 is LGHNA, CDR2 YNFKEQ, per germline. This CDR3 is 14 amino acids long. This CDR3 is CASSQGAQGDTQYF. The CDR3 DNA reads TGTGCCAGCAGCCAGGGGGCGCAGGGAGATACGCAGTATTTT.

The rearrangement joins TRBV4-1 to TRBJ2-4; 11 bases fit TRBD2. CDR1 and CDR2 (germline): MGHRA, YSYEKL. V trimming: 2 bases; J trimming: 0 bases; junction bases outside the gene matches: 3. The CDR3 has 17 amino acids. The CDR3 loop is CASSQPTSGTAKNIQYF. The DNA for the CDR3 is TGCGCCAGCAGCCAACCGACTAGCGGGACAGCCAAAAACATTCAGTACTTC.

CDR3 amino acids: CASSYSGQLKAFF. The CDR3 DNA sequence: TGTGCCAGCAGTTACTCGGGACAGCTTAAAGCTTTCTTT. The chain joins TRBV6-6 to TRBJ1-1; 7 positions agree with TRBD1. CDR1 and CDR2 (germline): MNHNY, SVGAGI (reference sequence). V dropped 0 bases and J dropped 9; count of bases not matched to a gene: 4. This CDR3 is 13 amino acids long.

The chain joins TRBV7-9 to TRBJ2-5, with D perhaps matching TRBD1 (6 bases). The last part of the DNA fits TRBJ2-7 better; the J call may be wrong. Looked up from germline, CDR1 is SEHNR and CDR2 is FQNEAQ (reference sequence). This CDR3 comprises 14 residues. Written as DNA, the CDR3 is TGTGCCAGCAGCTTAGCGGGACAAGTATACGAGCAGTACTTC. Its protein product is CASSLAGQVYEQYF.

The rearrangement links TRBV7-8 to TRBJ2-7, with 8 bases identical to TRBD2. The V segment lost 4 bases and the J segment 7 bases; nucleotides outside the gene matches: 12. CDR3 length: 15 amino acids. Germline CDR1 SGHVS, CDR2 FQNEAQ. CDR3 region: CASSSELAGQGEQYF. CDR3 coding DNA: TGTGCCAGCAGCTCCGAGTTAGCGGGGCAAGGAGAGCAGTACTTC.

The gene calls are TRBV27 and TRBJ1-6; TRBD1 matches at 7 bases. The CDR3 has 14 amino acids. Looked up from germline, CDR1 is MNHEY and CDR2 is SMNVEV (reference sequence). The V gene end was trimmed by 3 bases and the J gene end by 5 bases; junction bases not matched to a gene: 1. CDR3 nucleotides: TGTGCCAGCAGTTTCGGACAGGATAATTCACCCCTCCACTTT. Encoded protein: CASSFGQDNSPLHF.

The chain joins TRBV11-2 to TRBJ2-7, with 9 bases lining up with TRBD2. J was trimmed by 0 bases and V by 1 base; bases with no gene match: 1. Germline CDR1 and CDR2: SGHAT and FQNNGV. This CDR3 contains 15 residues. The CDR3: CASSLGAGGSYEQYF. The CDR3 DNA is TGTGCCAGCAGCTTAGGAGCGGGGGGCTCCTACGAGCAGTACTTC. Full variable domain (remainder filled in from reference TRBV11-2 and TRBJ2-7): EAGVAQSPRYKIIEKRQSVAFWCNPISGHATLYWYQQILGQGPKLLIQFQNNGVVDDSQLPKDRFSAERLKGVDSTLKIQPAKLEDSAVYLCASSLGAGGSYEQYFGPGTRLTVT.

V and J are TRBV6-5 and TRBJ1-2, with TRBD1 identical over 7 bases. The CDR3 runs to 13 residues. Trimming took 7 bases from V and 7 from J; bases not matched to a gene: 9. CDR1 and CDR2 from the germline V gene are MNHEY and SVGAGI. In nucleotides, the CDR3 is TGTGCCAGCACGCCCAGGGGGATCGGTGGCTACACCTTC. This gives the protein CASTPRGIGGYTF.

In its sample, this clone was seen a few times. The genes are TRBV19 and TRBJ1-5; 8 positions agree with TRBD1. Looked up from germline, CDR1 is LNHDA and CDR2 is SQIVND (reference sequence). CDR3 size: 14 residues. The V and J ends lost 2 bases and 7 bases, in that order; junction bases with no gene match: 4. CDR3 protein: CASSILDREQPQHF. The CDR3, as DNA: TGTGCCAGTAGTATATTGGACAGGGAGCAGCCCCAGCATTTT.

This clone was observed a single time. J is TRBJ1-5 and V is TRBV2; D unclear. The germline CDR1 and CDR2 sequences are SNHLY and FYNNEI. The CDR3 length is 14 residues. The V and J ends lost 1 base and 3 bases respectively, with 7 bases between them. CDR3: CASSEGAVNQPQHF. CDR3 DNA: TGTGCCAGCAGTGAAGGGGCAGTCAATCAGCCCCAGCATTTT.

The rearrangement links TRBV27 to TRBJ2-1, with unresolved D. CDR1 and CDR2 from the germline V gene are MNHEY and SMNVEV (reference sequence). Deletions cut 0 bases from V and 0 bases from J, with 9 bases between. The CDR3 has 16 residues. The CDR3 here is CASSLSSTNSYNEQFF. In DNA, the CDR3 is TGTGCCAGCAGTTTATCGTCCACTAACTCCTACAATGAGCAGTTCTTC.

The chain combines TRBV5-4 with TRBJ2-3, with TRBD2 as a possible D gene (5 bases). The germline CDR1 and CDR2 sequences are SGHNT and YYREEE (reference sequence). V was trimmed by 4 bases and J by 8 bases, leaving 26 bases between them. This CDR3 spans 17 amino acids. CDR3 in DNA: TGTGCCAGCAGCCCTATTGGTAGCAACTCCTTGGGGAGTACGCAGTATTTT. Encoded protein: CASSPIGSNSLGSTQYF.

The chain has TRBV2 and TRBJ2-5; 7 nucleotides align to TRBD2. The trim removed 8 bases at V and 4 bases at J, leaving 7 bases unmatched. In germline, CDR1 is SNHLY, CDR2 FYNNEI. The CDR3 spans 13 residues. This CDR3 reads CASRGLGGETQYF. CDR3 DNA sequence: TGTGCCAGCCGAGGACTAGGAGGAGAGACCCAGTACTTC.